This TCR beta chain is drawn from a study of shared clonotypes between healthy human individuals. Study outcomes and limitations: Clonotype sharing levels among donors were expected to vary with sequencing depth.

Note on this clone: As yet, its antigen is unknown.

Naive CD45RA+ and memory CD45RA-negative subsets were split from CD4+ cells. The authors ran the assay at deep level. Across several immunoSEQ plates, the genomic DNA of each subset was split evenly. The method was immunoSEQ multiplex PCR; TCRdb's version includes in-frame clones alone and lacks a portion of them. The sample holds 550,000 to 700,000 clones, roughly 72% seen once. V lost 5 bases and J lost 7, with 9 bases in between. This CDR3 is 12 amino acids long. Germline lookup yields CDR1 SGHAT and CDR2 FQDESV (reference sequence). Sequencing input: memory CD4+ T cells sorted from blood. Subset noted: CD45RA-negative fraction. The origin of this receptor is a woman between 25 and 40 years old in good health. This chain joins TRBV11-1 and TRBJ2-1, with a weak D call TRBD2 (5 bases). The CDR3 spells CASSQRGNEQFF. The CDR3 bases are TGTGCCAGCAGCCAACGGGGTAATGAGCAGTTCTTC. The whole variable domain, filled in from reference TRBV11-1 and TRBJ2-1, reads EAEVAQSPRYKITEKSQAVAFWCDPISGHATLYWYRQILGQGPELLVQFQDESVVDDSQLPKDRFSAERLKGVDSTLKIQPAELGDSAMYLCASSQRGNEQFFGPGTRLTVL.